Below, 7 T cell receptor beta chains from the same sample are listed, as sequenced in a study of blood T cell repertoires in COVID-19. Sequenced by immunoSEQ multiplex PCR; TCRdb stores in-frame clones only, minus some. The table records 200,000 to 250,000 clones, 88% of them present only once. Sequencing was performed on PBMCs or T cells enriched from blood (not recorded which). Receptor source: a woman in her 30s who had recovered from COVID-19.

The chain joins TRBV6-4 to TRBJ1-2, with D possibly TRBD1 on 5 matching bases. Germline CDR1 reads MRHNA; CDR2 reads SNTAGT. Trimming stripped 6 bases from V and 6 bases from J, with 14 bases between. CDR3 length: 13 residues. Here the CDR3 reads CASRTTAGHGYTF. CDR3 DNA: TGTGCCAGCAGAACGACAGCAGGGCATGGCTACACCTTC.

The rearrangement joins TRBV5-4 to TRBJ2-5; 13 bases line up with TRBD2. The CDR3 length is 14 residues. Germline assignment: CDR1 SGHNT and CDR2 YYREEE (reference sequence). Losses at the gene ends were 8 bases for V and 5 bases for J; bases not matched to a gene: 6. The CDR3 nucleotides read TGTGCCAGTAAACTAGCGGGGGGGCGGGAGACCCAGTACTTC. Translating it yields CASKLAGGRETQYF.

The chain has TRBV5-4 and TRBJ2-2; D is possibly TRBD1 (5 bases). The germline V gene encodes CDR1 SGHNT and CDR2 YYREEE (reference sequence). V dropped 0 bases and J dropped 0 bases, with 15 bases sitting between them. CDR3 length equals 18 residues. CDR3 sequence reads: CASSLATDTLANTGELFF. The CDR3 bases are TGTGCCAGCAGCTTGGCCACGGACACCCTTGCGAACACCGGGGAGCTGTTTTTT.

V is TRBV4-3 and J is TRBJ1-6, with D unclear. This CDR3 is 16 amino acids long. Deletions cut 0 bases from V and 7 bases from J, with 13 bases between. Looked up from germline, CDR1 is LGHNA and CDR2 is YSLEER. CDR3 coding DNA: TGCGCCAGCAGCCAAGATCGGAGGACCGAGAATTCACCCCTCCACTTT. Amino acids: CASSQDRRTENSPLHF.

The rearrangement links TRBV9 to TRBJ2-3; 9 positions match TRBD2. The CDR3 is 16 residues long. Germline V CDR1 and CDR2: SGDLS, YYNGEE. Unmatched junction bases numbered 5, after V lost 0 bases and J lost 3 bases. The CDR3 nucleotides read TGTGCCAGCAGCGTAGATATTAGCGGGGGAACAGATACGCAGTATTTT. Translation: CASSVDISGGTDTQYF.

The chain links TRBV4-1 to TRBJ1-3; the match to TRBD1 covers 7 bases. Germline CDR1 is MGHRA and CDR2 is YSYEKL. The CDR3 loop spans 15 amino acids. The J segment lost 5 bases and the V segment lost 1 base, leaving 5 bases of the junction unmatched. CDR3 sequence (DNA): TGCGCCAGCAGCCAAGGTCCGGGACAGAGAAACACCATATATTTT. This encodes CASSQGPGQRNTIYF.

The rearrangement uses TRBV7-8 and TRBJ2-1; weak D call: TRBD2 (7 bases). The V end was cut by 4 bases, the J end by 10 bases, with 26 bases between. Germline-derived CDR1 and CDR2 are SGHVS and FQNEAQ. The CDR3 is 17 residues long. The CDR3 spells CASSSNRAGAALKEQFF. DNA for the CDR3: TGTGCCAGCAGCTCCAACAGGGCGGGGGCCGCTTTGAAGGAGCAGTTCTTC.